The present entry profiles one T cell receptor (beta chain) with its context. This clone was seen a handful of times. Its antigen has not been determined. Base qualities are missing; no much larger clone stands one base away. The data were taken from a study of cytomegalovirus exposure and HLA in healthy donors (dated by TCRdb to 2016 to 2017). The study in broad terms: An earlier analysis of approximately 640 of the donors reported 250 to 350 Gb of sequence data and approximately 110 million unique TCR beta sequences from about 179 million T cells. Around 330 gigabases of sequencing data and approximately 92 million unique TCR sequences made up an early release that covered several hundred HLA-typed donors. The genetic ancestry cluster associated with self-reported Caucasian donors included roughly 84% of the 398 genotyped donors. The aim of the study was to test whether cataloging public T cell receptors could identify signatures of past pathogen exposure. The study profiled the T cell repertoires of 500 to 800 subjects by immunosequencing and related them to cytomegalovirus serostatus. In addition to the first cohort of approximately 650 subjects, a separate validation cohort of 120 different subjects was used. To predict cytomegalovirus infection status, the study combined high-throughput TCR immunosequencing, statistical association of individual TCRs with disease status, and machine learning. A later analysis re-analyzed previously published TCR beta repertoires from about 730 donors and added high-resolution HLA genotyping to study TCR occurrence patterns. Rather than drawing on any new phenotypic data, the later analysis identified candidate immune exposures from TCR beta sequences and the way those sequences occurred across donors. To decide whether each TCR beta V gene segment behaved as functional or pseudogenic, an earlier analysis of approximately 590 of the donors relied on high-throughput TCR beta sequencing. Alongside the repertoire data, information on donor age, sex, ethnicity and CMV serostatus was compiled. In a later genetic analysis, genome-wide SNP genotypes for 398 of the 666 donors were used, and that subset was treated as a discovery cohort. Every repertoire in the discovery cohort had been generated on one and the same sequencing platform. HLA typing included class I and class II loci at four-digit resolution. The number of typed donors differed by locus: 629-630 for A, B, C, DRB1 and DQB1; some 500 for DQA1; 606 for DPA1; and around 490 for DPB1. Because of strong linkage in the cohort, five DR-DQ haplotypes were treated as single units for association and clustering. On average, around 200,000 unique TCR beta nucleotide sequences were sequenced per donor among some 430 genotyped donors of the cohort, with roughly 18% of those sequences being non-productive. General conclusions and limits of the study: The presence/absence analyses assumed that sequencing depth was roughly uniform across donors, and that assumption may not be true. According to a later analysis, TCR association rates differed among HLA loci, with DRB1 alleles showing the most associated TCRs and HLA-C alleles showing the fewest. A later genetic analysis associated a missense DCLRE1C variant with V-gene and J-gene trimming of TCR beta chains, and an independent cohort replicated the association. According to a later analysis, most CMV-associated TCR beta chains appeared to be HLA-restricted, and the HLA associations seemed to be driven largely by CMV exposure. Because some donors lacked HLA typing at each locus, the association tests relied only on the typed subset. The authors suggested that the approach could potentially be extended to other disease states and immunological phenotypes. A further reported finding was that TCR beta sequences accurately predicted the HLA-A and HLA-B alleles for most subjects in the first cohort. Most TCR sequences were seen in very few donors, while some public TCRs were found in many individuals. Assigning TCR associations to individual alleles was difficult when HLA alleles, especially DR and DQ, strongly co-occurred. In vitro tests confirmed that a few of the cytomegalovirus-associated TCR beta chains recognize cytomegalovirus antigens. Correlated functional status among segregating V segments might reflect linkage disequilibrium, but an unknown experimental factor could not be ruled out. In a later analysis, over 15,000 TCR beta sequences were associated with specific HLA alleles at a false discovery rate of 0.05. The classifier was reported to diagnose cytomegalovirus status with high specificity and sensitivity in both the original and validation cohorts. A group of highly shared sequence variants was considered likely to be a technical artifact of the sequencing pipeline. The 87-base-pair reads could not distinguish some IMGT-functional V segments, including TRBV6-2 and TRBV6-3, so those segments were excluded. According to a later genetic analysis, donors in an Asian-associated ancestry cluster had fewer N-insertions in productive TCRs than the roughly 670-donor mean. A later analysis reported that several top co-occurrence clusters appeared linked to parvovirus B19, influenza, CMV and Epstein-Barr virus. In the study, 164 TCR beta chains were listed as associated with cytomegalovirus. Immune exposure information for the cohort was limited to CMV serostatus. Only TCR beta chains were sequenced in this cohort, and the absence of alpha or paired-chain data limited detectable features. In a later analysis, HLA-associated TCR beta chains showed more clonal expansion and lower generation probabilities than non-associated chains that were equally common. Because counts were too low, about 17 rarely observed V segments, including chromosome 9 orphons, were excluded from the earlier analysis of some 590 of the donors. In an earlier analysis of about 540 of the donors, most TCR beta V segments were observed in productive rearrangements about 87% or about 30% of the time, broadly matching IMGT annotations.

Library creation used the immunoSEQ multiplex PCR assay. For the multiplex PCR, a mixture combining 60 forward primers for TCR Vbeta segments and 13 reverse primers for TCR Jbeta segments was used. The CDR3 region of rearranged TCR beta genes was amplified from genomic DNA with a multiplex PCR assay. Amplified TCR beta libraries were sequenced as 87-base-pair reads on the Illumina HiSeq System. In the paper's pipeline: In a later analysis, tens of millions of unique TCR beta chains were counted across the roughly 670 repertoires, and around 11 million of these chains were shared by at least two donors. A nearest-neighbor algorithm error-corrected the raw reads and collapsed the reads into unique sequences, merging closely related sequences to remove PCR and sequencing errors. V, D and J gene segments were assigned by aligning CDR3 sequences to IMGT reference sequences. For a sequence to be retained, a match of at least six nucleotides was required to both a V gene segment and a J gene segment. Rearrangements were called productive when the CDR3 lacked stop codons and stayed in frame with V and J; all others were non-productive. Following IMGT convention, CDR3 was defined as the stretch from the second conserved V-encoded cysteine to the conserved J-encoded phenylalanine. Sequences without an unambiguous match to a single V gene segment were excluded from the earlier analysis of 500 to 700 of the donors. An earlier analysis of roughly 590 of the donors called V segments functional above 56.7% productive rearrangements and segregating when the between-donor standard deviation exceeded 5%. A statistical classification framework was developed to diagnose cytomegalovirus status using the catalog of TCR beta chain sequences. In a later analysis, TCR nucleotide sequences were compared against IMGT/GENE-DB human TR gene sequences so that V and J genes could be assigned. In a later analysis, CDR3 sequences and most-parsimonious VDJ recombination scenarios were assigned using the TCRdist pipeline. In a later analysis, every TCR beta chain was defined by the combination of its CDR3 amino acid sequence and its V-gene family, and reads without a unique V-gene family were dropped. In a later analysis, around 600 highly shared, low-generation-probability nucleotide sequences were removed to address suspected cross-contamination and a sequencing artifact. For each public chain, a later analysis derived a clonal expansion index from normalized ranks of inferred template counts within each repertoire. In a later analysis, generation probabilities were computed with a VDJ recombination model fitted to out-of-frame rearrangements, and the resulting probabilities were checked against IGoR. A later analysis scored TCR-TCR, TCR-HLA and TCR-CMV co-occurrence with hypergeometric tests, applying a repertoire-size bias correction to TCR pairs. In a later analysis, false discovery rates were estimated by permuting HLA or CMV assignments 20 times. A later analysis grouped co-occurring TCRs with DBSCAN, adding TCRdist sequence similarity when clustering within HLA-allele-positive subsets. Co-occurrence clustering excluded repertoires with fewer than 30,000 or more than 120,000 public chains, plus five with anomalous nucleotide sharing. TCRdb provides this immuneACCESS table in a form limited to in-frame rearrangements. Some clones are lacking; in checked studies, under half of them reflect an unresolved V gene, and why the rest are absent is not known. That table supplies the V and J calls and clone size; D and trimming were determined from the DNA. The sample table holds 180,000 or so clones, of which around a tenth were seen once. The ten largest clones capture less than 1.5% of the sample.

In total, approximately 700 healthy bone marrow donors made up the cohort. All cohort members were sampled while nominally healthy, although unrecorded immune exposures were likely present. The donor was CMV seropositive and was included in the group of some 290 seropositive cohort members. Each donor provided a peripheral blood sample, and peripheral blood mononuclear cells were used for TCR beta sequencing. The Qiagen DNeasy Blood Extraction Kit was used to extract genomic DNA from the blood cell samples. CDR1 is given as GTSNPN and CDR2 as SVGIG, both from the germline V gene (reference sequence). The germline V end is reduced by 1 base and the J end by 7 bases; junction bases left unmatched: 10. The CDR3 contains 16 residues, cysteine and phenylalanine counted. This entry keeps only the CDR3 DNA: 48 bases, framed from base 1.

The rearranged chain carries TRBV30 and TRBJ1-6; 7 bases in between match TRBD1. This clonotype originated in a woman in her twenties or thirties in good health and CMV-seropositive. The specimen sequenced was PBMCs. The nucleotides read TGTGCCTGGAGTGCGCCCACACAGGGGATGAATTCACCCCTCCACTTT. This yields the protein CAWSAPTQGMNSPLHF.